This T cell receptor beta chain was recovered during a study of blood T cell repertoires in COVID-19. About the research overall: Sites in the United States, Italy and Spain provided acute and convalescent COVID-19 samples. The cDNA or gDNA used as material had been derived from T cells, B-cell-depleted T cells, or PBMCs.

Original processing methods: Amplification with reference gene primers provided the estimates of nucleated cell counts. Sequencing was performed with immunoSEQ multiplex PCR; in TCRdb, only in-frame clones are kept and a portion is missing. The DNA gave D and trimming, while V, J and clone size come from that table. The table has almost 100,000 clones, approximately 86% seen once. Germline loops: CDR1 MNHEY, CDR2 SMNVEV (reference sequence). This CDR3 region has 13 residues. V was trimmed by 5 bases and J by 2 bases, leaving 10 bases between them. The V gene is TRBV27, the J gene TRBJ2-7; tentatively, D is TRBD2 (6 bases). This clonotype originated in a man aged 50-60 years with acute or convalescent COVID-19. Sequenced input: peripheral blood. The CDR3 is CASSNGGAYEQYF. The CDR3 DNA is TGTGCCAGCAGTAACGGCGGGGCCTACGAGCAGTACTTC.